This TCR beta chain was recovered during a study of blood T cell repertoires in COVID-19. Study-level information: T cells, B-cell-depleted T cells, or PBMCs provided the cDNA or gDNA that served as material.

The germline gives CDR1 SGHRS, CDR2 YFSETQ. Trimming took off 2 bases at V and 4 bases at J, with 13 bases between the two ends. The CDR3 length is 15 residues. Original processing notes: Nucleated cell number was recorded as an estimate derived from reference gene primer amplification. Repertoires were generated with immunoSEQ multiplex PCR, while TCRdb's copy carries only in-frame clones and drops some. For V, J and clone size, that table is used; D and trimming come from the DNA. The sample has almost 400,000 clones; roughly 86% are singletons. Patients in Seattle were enrolled during active infection, then followed longitudinally.

Source material: peripheral blood. The chain has TRBV5-1 and TRBJ2-1; unclear D gene. The TCR was taken from a woman in her fifties or sixties with COVID-19, enrolled during active disease. CDR3 nucleotides: TGCGCCAGCAGCTTAGAGAGAGGCCGATACAATGAGCAGTTCTTC. Its protein is CASSLERGRYNEQFF.